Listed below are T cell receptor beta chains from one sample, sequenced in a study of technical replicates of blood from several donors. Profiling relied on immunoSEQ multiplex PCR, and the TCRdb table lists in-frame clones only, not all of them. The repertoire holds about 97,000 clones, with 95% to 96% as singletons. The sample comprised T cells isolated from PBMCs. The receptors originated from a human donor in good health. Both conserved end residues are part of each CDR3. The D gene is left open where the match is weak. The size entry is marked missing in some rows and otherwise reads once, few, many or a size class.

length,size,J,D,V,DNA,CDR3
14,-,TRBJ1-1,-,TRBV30,TGTGCCTGCTCCAGGGGAATAGGACGAACTGAAGCTTTCTTT,CACSRGIGRTEAFF
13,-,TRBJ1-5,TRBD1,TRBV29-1,TGCAGCGCGGGGACAGGGGGGAATCAGCCCCAGCATTTT,CSAGTGGNQPQHF
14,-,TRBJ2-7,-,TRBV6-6,TGTGCCTGCGGGGGCGGGACGGGGATTTACGAGCAGTACTTC,CACGGGTGIYEQYF
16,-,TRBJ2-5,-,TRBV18,TGTGCCAGCTCACCCTACGAGGGAGCATTCCAAGAGACCCAGTACTTC,CASSPYEGAFQETQYF
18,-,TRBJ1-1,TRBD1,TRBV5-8,TGTGCCAGAGTGGACAGGGTCGGGGTTGAGGTACCGAACACTGAAGCTTTCTTT,CARVDRVGVEVPNTEAFF
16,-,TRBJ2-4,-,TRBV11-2,TGTGCCAGCAGCTCCTACAGGGTTGTAGCCAAAAACATTCAGTACTTC,CASSSYRVVAKNIQYF
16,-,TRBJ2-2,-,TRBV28,TGTGCCAGCAGTCTTCCCGGGGTCTGGAACACCGGGGAGCTGTTTTTT,CASSLPGVWNTGELFF
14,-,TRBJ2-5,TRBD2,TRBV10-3,TGTGCCATCAGTGAAGGACTAGCGGCGGAGACCCAGTACTTC,CAISEGLAAETQYF
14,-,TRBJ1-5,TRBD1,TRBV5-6,TGTGCCAGCAGCTTTTTCCAGGGGGGACAGCCCCAGCATTTT,CASSFFQGGQPQHF
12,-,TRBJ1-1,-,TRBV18,TGTGCCAGCTCACCACAGAGGCCGGAAGCTTTCTTT,CASSPQRPEAFF
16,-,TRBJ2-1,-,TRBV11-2,TGTGCCAGCAGCTTAGTAACTACGGTAGTGCACAATGAGCAGTTCTTC,CASSLVTTVVHNEQFF
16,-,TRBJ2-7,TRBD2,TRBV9,TGTGCCAGCAGCGTAGAAGCGGGACTAAACTCGGGCGAGCAGTACTTC,CASSVEAGLNSGEQYF
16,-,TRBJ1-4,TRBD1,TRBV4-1,TGCGCCAGCAGCCAAGACTCGGGACAGGGACGAGAAAAACTGTTTTTT,CASSQDSGQGREKLFF
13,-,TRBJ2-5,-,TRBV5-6,TGTGCCAGCAGCCGAGGGGGCCAAGAGACCCAGTACTTC,CASSRGGQETQYF
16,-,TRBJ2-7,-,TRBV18,TGTGCCAGCTCACGTATAGCGCTAAAGGCCGACTACGAGCAGTACTTC,CASSRIALKADYEQYF
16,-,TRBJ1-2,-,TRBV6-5,TGTGCCAGCAGTTACTCGATGCACGGAGCTAACTATGGCTACACCTTC,CASSYSMHGANYGYTF
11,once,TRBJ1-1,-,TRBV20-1,TGCAGTGCTAGAAGGAGCACTGAAGCTTTCTTT,CSARRSTEAFF
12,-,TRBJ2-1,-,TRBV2,TGTGCCAGCAGTGAAGGTGGCAGATGGCAGTTCTTC,CASSEGGRWQFF
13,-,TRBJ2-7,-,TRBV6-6,TGTGCCAGCAGTTACTCGTCCCCCTACGAGCAGTACTTC,CASSYSSPYEQYF
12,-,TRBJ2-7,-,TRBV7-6,TGTGCCAGCAGCTTAGCATCAGGGGAGCAGTACTTC,CASSLASGEQYF
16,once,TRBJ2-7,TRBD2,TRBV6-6,TGTGCCAGCACCCCCGGGACGAGCGGGGAACGCTACGAGCAGTACTTC,CASTPGTSGERYEQYF
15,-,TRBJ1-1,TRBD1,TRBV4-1,TGCGCCAGCAGCCTGGGGACAGGGGGCCTCACTGAAGCTTTCTTT,CASSLGTGGLTEAFF
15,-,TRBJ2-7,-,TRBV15,TGTGCCACCAGCAGACCGGAGTACTCTACTACGGAGCAGTACTTC,CATSRPEYSTTEQYF
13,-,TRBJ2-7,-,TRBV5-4,TGTGCCAGCGCCACAGAGAGCTCCTACGAGCAGTACTTC,CASATESSYEQYF
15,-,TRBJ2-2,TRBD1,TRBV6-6,TGTGCCAGCAGTTACGCAGGGGGCGTTACCGGGGAGCTGTTTTTT,CASSYAGGVTGELFF
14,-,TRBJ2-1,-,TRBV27,TGTGCCAGCAGTTTATTGGACAGCTACAATGAGCAGTTCTTC,CASSLLDSYNEQFF
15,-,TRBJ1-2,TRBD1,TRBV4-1,TGCGCCAGCAGCCAGGCGGACAGGGATCACTATGGCTACACCTTC,CASSQADRDHYGYTF
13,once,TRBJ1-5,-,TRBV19,TGTGCCAGTCAGTCCCTTAGGGGTCAGCCCCAGCATTTT,CASQSLRGQPQHF
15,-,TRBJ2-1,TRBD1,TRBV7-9,TGTGCCAGCAGCTTAGTACAGGGGGCCAGAAATGAGCAGTTCTTC,CASSLVQGARNEQFF
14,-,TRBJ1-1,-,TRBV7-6,TGTGCCAGCAGCTTAGGACAGGTGAACACTGAAGCTTTCTTT,CASSLGQVNTEAFF
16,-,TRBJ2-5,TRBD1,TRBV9,TGTGCCAGCAGCGTAAAGGGACAGGCGGCTGGAGAGACCCAGTACTTC,CASSVKGQAAGETQYF
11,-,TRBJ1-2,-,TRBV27,TGTGCCAGCAGTGGAGGCTATGGCTACACCTTC,CASSGGYGYTF
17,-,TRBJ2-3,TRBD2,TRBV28,TGTGCCAGCAGCCGGGAATCTATAGCGGGAGGCACAGATACGCAGTATTTT,CASSRESIAGGTDTQYF
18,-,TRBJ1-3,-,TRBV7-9,TGTGCCAGCAGCAAGGACGTTATGGGGGACTTGGCTGGAAACACCATATATTTT,CASSKDVMGDLAGNTIYF
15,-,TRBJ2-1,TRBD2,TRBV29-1,TGCAGCGTTGACCCCTTAGCGGGCGAATACAATGAGCAGTTCTTC,CSVDPLAGEYNEQFF
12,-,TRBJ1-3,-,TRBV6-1,TGTGCCAGCAGTGTATTAGGAAACACCATATATTTT,CASSVLGNTIYF
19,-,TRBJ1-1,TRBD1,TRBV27,TGTGCCAGCAGTTCTTTGCAGGGGGCTCGATCAGGGTCGAACACTGAAGCTTTCTTT,CASSSLQGARSGSNTEAFF
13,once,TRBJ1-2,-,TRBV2,TGTGCCAGCAGTATCCATTCTAACTATGGCTACACCTTC,CASSIHSNYGYTF
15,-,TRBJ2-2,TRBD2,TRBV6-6,TGTGCCACCAATCCCGTACGGGGGGGCACCGGGGAGCTGTTTTTT,CATNPVRGGTGELFF
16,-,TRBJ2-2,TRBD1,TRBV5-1,TGCGCCAGCAGCATGAGACAGGGGATGGGGACCGGGGAGCTGTTTTTT,CASSMRQGMGTGELFF
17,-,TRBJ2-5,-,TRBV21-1,TGTGCCAGCAGCAAAGGGCTAGCGGGAGCCATCCAAGAGACCCAGTACTTC,CASSKGLAGAIQETQYF
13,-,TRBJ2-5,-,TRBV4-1,TGCGCCAGCAGCCAAGATCGCAGGGAGACCCAGTACTTC,CASSQDRRETQYF
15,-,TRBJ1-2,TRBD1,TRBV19,TGTGCCAGTAGTATACCAGGGGGGACTAACTATGGCTACACCTTC,CASSIPGGTNYGYTF
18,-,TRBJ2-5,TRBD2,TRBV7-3,TGTGCCAGCAGCTTAAGGACGGGACTAGCGGGGGGTGTAGAGACCCAGTACTTC,CASSLRTGLAGGVETQYF
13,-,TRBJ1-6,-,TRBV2,TGTGCCAGCAGTGAACGGGGGAGATCACCCCTCCACTTT,CASSERGRSPLHF
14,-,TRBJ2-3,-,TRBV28,TGTGCCAGCAGTGTCACAGGACACACAGATACGCAGTATTTT,CASSVTGHTDTQYF
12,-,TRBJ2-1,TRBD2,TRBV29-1,TGCAGCACCGGGAGAGCGGGGGATGAGCAGTTCTTC,CSTGRAGDEQFF
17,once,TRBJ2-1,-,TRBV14,TGTGCCAGCAGCCAGGCATTCGGGCAGGTTGGAGGAAATGAGCAGTTCTTC,CASSQAFGQVGGNEQFF
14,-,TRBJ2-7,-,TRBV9,TGTGCCAGCAGCCTCTACACAGATTCCTACGAGCAGTACTTC,CASSLYTDSYEQYF
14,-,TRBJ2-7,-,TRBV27,TGTGCCAGCAGTTTAGGCGCCAGGGCCTACGAGCAGTACTTC,CASSLGARAYEQYF
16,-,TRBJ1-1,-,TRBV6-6,TGTGCCAGCAGTTACCTACAGGGAAGGGTGAACACTGAAGCTTTCTTT,CASSYLQGRVNTEAFF
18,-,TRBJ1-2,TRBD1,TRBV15,TGTGCCACCTCCACCATTCTTTCCGGGACAGGGATCAGAAATGGCTACACCTTC,CATSTILSGTGIRNGYTF
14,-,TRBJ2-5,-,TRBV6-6,TGTGCCAGCAGCTCCGTTGTGGACTCCCGGACCCAGTACTTC,CASSSVVDSRTQYF
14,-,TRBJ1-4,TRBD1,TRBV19,TGTGCCAGTAGTCCCGGGACAGGGCGAGAAAAACTGTTTTTT,CASSPGTGREKLFF
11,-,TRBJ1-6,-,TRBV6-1,TGTGCCAGCAGTTCGTCTGGAGCCGACCACTTT,CASSSSGADHF